This T cell receptor (beta chain) was captured by sequencing in a study of blood T cell repertoires in COVID-19. Overall study context: The samples span acute and convalescent COVID-19 from the United States, Italy and Spain. T cells, B-cell-depleted T cells, or PBMCs provided the cDNA or gDNA that served as material.

In the original workflow: The authors estimated nucleated cell counts from reference gene primer amplification. TCRdb's table, derived via immunoSEQ multiplex PCR, lists solely in-frame clones and lacks some. That table gives V, J and clone size, and the DNA gave D and trimming. Seen here are more than 150,000 clones, around nine tenths observed once, and the top ten hold 2.4%. This CDR3 spans 14 amino acids. Germline CDR1 reads LGHDT; CDR2 reads YNNKEL (reference sequence). The V and J ends lost 3 bases and 4 bases, in that order; junction bases with no gene match: 4. The J gene is TRBJ2-7, the V gene TRBV3-1 (or the pseudogene TRBV3-2); 9 bases align to TRBD1. The TCR sequence derives from a woman in her 70s with acute or convalescent COVID-19. Sequenced: peripheral blood. CDR3 amino acids: CASSQDRGWYEQYF. CDR3 coding DNA: TGTGCCAGCAGCCAGGACAGGGGTTGGTACGAGCAGTACTTC.